These 27 T cell receptor beta chains were sequenced from one sample in a study of siplizumab effects on memory and regulatory T cells. Sequenced by immunoSEQ multiplex PCR; TCRdb stores in-frame clones only, minus some. Of 90,000 to 95,000 clones listed, more than 85% are singletons. Sequencing input: CD8+ T cells sorted from blood. The receptors derive from a human donor in good health.

The V and J genes are TRBV28 and TRBJ2-1, with a tentative D call TRBD1 (5 bases). V lost 7 bases and J lost 0, with 13 bases in between. This CDR3 has 15 residues. The germline gives CDR1 MDHEN, CDR2 SYDVKM. This CDR3 is CASIGVAHSYNEQFF. In DNA, the CDR3 is TGTGCCAGCATAGGGGTAGCCCACTCCTACAATGAGCAGTTCTTC. Using reference TRBV28 and TRBJ2-1 for the parts outside the CDR3, the full variable domain is DVKVTQSSRYLVKRTGEKVFLECVQDMDHENMFWYRQDPGLGLRLIYFSYDVKMKEKGDIPEGYSVSREKKERFSLILESASTNQTSMYLCASIGVAHSYNEQFFGPGTRLTVL.

This chain links TRBV7-9 with TRBJ2-5; tentative D call: TRBD2 (6 bases). The CDR3 sequence is 13 residues long. The germline V and J ends were trimmed by 5 bases and 1 base, with 8 bases remaining between them. Germline V gene sequence: CDR1 SEHNR, CDR2 FQNEAQ (reference sequence). The chain's CDR3 is CASSQGLQETQYF. CDR3 DNA sequence: TGTGCCAGCAGCCAGGGACTCCAAGAGACCCAGTACTTC.

This clone was seen only once. CDR3 amino acids: CASSQRETSGGTYEQYF. The CDR3 bases are TGCGCCAGCAGCCAAAGGGAGACTAGCGGGGGAACCTACGAGCAGTACTTC. The V gene is TRBV4-1, the J gene TRBJ2-7; TRBD2 aligns across 12 bases. Germline V lookup: CDR1 MGHRA, CDR2 YSYEKL. The ends lost 2 bases at V and 2 bases at J; junction bases unmatched: 7. The CDR3 contains 17 residues.

This rearrangement joins TRBV5-5 to TRBJ2-3; tentatively, D is TRBD2 (7 bases). Germline CDR1 reads SGHKS; CDR2 reads YYEKEE (reference sequence). The CDR3 has 14 amino acids. Deletions cut 5 bases from V and 4 bases from J, with 14 bases between. The CDR3 DNA is TGTGCCAGCAGTCCGACGGGGGGCGCAGATACGCAGTATTTT. Protein: CASSPTGGADTQYF.

The CDR3: CAKTCPKNTEAFF. CDR3 in DNA: TGTGCCAAAACCTGTCCCAAAAACACTGAAGCTTTCTTT. The rearrangement joins TRBV2 to TRBJ1-1; D gene ambiguous. Per the germline V gene, CDR1 is SNHLY and CDR2 is FYNNEI. The germline V and J ends were trimmed by 10 bases and 2 bases, with 14 bases remaining between them. The CDR3 length is 13 residues.

The gene calls are TRBV27 and TRBJ2-5, with D hard to call. This CDR3 has 14 residues. Trimming removed 2 bases at V and 2 bases at J, with 9 bases between. In germline, CDR1 is MNHEY, CDR2 SMNVEV (reference sequence). CDR3 amino acids: CASSLGVNQETQYF. For the CDR3, the DNA is TGTGCCAGCAGTTTAGGGGTCAATCAAGAGACCCAGTACTTC.

This sequence joins TRBV13 and TRBJ1-1; D is undetermined. V was trimmed by 4 bases and J by 3 bases, leaving 9 bases between them. The CDR3 consists of 13 residues. In germline, CDR1 is PRHDT, CDR2 FYEKMQ (reference sequence). The chain's CDR3 is CASSSAKHTEAFF. CDR3 bases: TGTGCCAGCAGCTCCGCCAAGCACACTGAAGCTTTCTTT.

This rearrangement joins TRBV4-1 to TRBJ2-7; the match to TRBD1 covers 11 bases. The ends lost 8 bases at V and 2 bases at J; junction bases unmatched: 11. The CDR3 loop spans 16 amino acids. Germline V gene data show CDR1 as MGHRA and CDR2 as YSYEKL. The CDR3: CASSPGQGASPYEQYF. DNA of the CDR3: TGCGCCAGCTCCCCCGGACAGGGGGCAAGTCCCTACGAGCAGTACTTC.

The chain has TRBV10-2 and TRBJ1-1; weak D call: TRBD1 (5 bases). V was clipped by 7 bases and J by 5 bases, with 14 bases between them. From germline, CDR1 is WSHSY and CDR2 SAAADI. This CDR3 region has 13 residues. The CDR3: CASTPTGGTEAFF. Written as DNA, the CDR3 is TGCGCCAGCACCCCCACGGGGGGAACTGAAGCTTTCTTT.

This clone was seen only once. The chain uses TRBV27 and TRBJ2-7, with TRBD2 matching over 11 bases. V lost 5 bases and J lost 4; bases outside the gene matches: 16. The CDR3 covers 18 residues. Germline V gene lookup returns CDR1 MNHEY and CDR2 SMNVEV (reference sequence). CDR3 loop: CASSPLLAGAPNRYEQYF. The CDR3 DNA reads TGTGCCAGCAGTCCCCTACTAGCGGGGGCCCCTAATCGTTACGAGCAGTACTTC.

The chain uses TRBV9 and TRBJ2-3, with D possibly being TRBD1 or TRBD2 (7 bases each). Trimming pared 3 bases from V and 0 bases from J, leaving 14 bases between. Germline values: CDR1 SGDLS, CDR2 YYNGEE. The CDR3 runs 16 residues. As DNA, the CDR3 is TGTGCCAGCAGCGAGGCCAGGGGGGGTAGCACAGATACGCAGTATTTT. Its protein product is CASSEARGGSTDTQYF.

This clone has a single count. The chain links TRBV6-6 to TRBJ2-5, with D uncertain. In germline, CDR1 is MNHNY, CDR2 SVGAGI (reference sequence). With 0 bases removed from V and 3 bases from J, the gap between germline ends came to 5 bases. This CDR3 contains 13 residues. The CDR3 loop reads CASSYSLEETQYF. The CDR3, as DNA: TGTGCCAGCAGTTACTCGTTGGAAGAGACCCAGTACTTC.

This chain links TRBV2 with TRBJ1-1, with TRBD1 matching over 9 bases. CDR3 length: 16 amino acids. Trimming removed 6 bases from V and 1 base from J; junction bases left unmatched: 9. Germline values: CDR1 SNHLY, CDR2 FYNNEI. CDR3 residues: CASSAPTGGPNTEAFF. The CDR3 DNA follows: TGTGCCAGCAGCGCCCCGACAGGGGGACCGAACACTGAAGCTTTCTTT.

The genes are TRBV7-3 and TRBJ2-1; 10 nucleotides line up with TRBD1. CDR3 length equals 16 residues. With 5 bases clipped from V and 8 bases from J, the junction kept 12 bases outside the gene matches. Looked up from germline, CDR1 is SGHTA and CDR2 is FQGTGA. CDR3 DNA sequence: TGTGCCAGCAGCCCTGGGCTGGGACAGGGGTACGATGAGCAGTTCTTC. This codes for CASSPGLGQGYDEQFF.

J is TRBJ1-4 and V is TRBV21-1; the table's D call of TRBD1 was not tested on the DNA. TRBV21-1 is deemed a pseudogene. CDR3 length: 14 amino acids. The CDR3: CASSWDRGAEKLFF. CDR3 nucleotide sequence: TGTGCCAGCAGCTGGGACAGGGGGGCTGAAAAACTGTTTTTT.

The sample holds one count of this clone. The rearrangement links TRBV27 to TRBJ2-7, with TRBD1 identical over 8 bases. V lost 6 bases and J lost 7; bases outside the gene matches: 11. Germline assignment: CDR1 MNHEY and CDR2 SMNVEV (reference sequence). This CDR3 region has 14 residues. CDR3 bases: TGTGCCAGCAGCCCTTGGACAGGGTCGTCTGAGCAGTACTTC. The encoded protein is CASSPWTGSSEQYF.

This rearrangement joins TRBV6-1 to TRBJ2-7, with D unresolved. There are 16 residues in the CDR3. V was shortened by 1 base and J by 2 bases, with 15 bases between the two germline ends. CDR1 and CDR2 (germline): MNHNS, SASEGT. The CDR3: CASSEDSRVATYEQYF. In nucleotides, the CDR3 is TGTGCCAGCAGTGAAGATAGCAGAGTAGCAACCTACGAGCAGTACTTC.

The V gene is TRBV9, the J gene TRBJ1-2; TRBD1 matches at 8 bases. The CDR3 spans 16 residues. The V segment lost 4 bases and the J segment 2 bases; nucleotides outside the gene matches: 10. Germline V lookup: CDR1 SGDLS, CDR2 YYNGEE. The DNA for the CDR3 is TGTGCCAGCAGCCCACAGGGGGAGGGCCTGAACTATGGCTACACCTTC. Amino acids: CASSPQGEGLNYGYTF.

The rearrangement joins TRBV5-1 to TRBJ2-3; 13 positions agree with TRBD2. V shed 2 bases, J shed 0 bases, and the junction held 3 bases outside the gene matches. The CDR3 is 17 residues long. Germline V gene sequence: CDR1 SGHRS, CDR2 YFSETQ. CDR3 sequence: CASSFWGLAGSTDTQYF. The CDR3 nucleotides read TGCGCCAGCAGCTTTTGGGGACTAGCGGGGAGCACAGATACGCAGTATTTT. Filled out from reference TRBV5-1 and TRBJ2-3, the complete variable domain reads KAGVTQTPRYLIKTRGQQVTLSCSPISGHRSVSWYQQTPGQGLQFLFEYFSETQRNKGNFPGRFSGRQFSNSRSEMNVSTLELGDSALYLCASSFWGLAGSTDTQYFGPGTRLTVL.

Comment on this clone: Other DNA sequences in this sample translate to the same CDR3. This sequence joins TRBV4-3 and TRBJ2-7; 10 positions agree with TRBD2. V was clipped by 0 bases and J by 0 bases; unmatched bases: 2. The CDR3 totals 16 residues. Looked up from germline, CDR1 is LGHNA and CDR2 is YSLEER. The CDR3 reads CASSQDRTSGSYEQYF. DNA of the CDR3: TGCGCCAGCAGCCAAGATCGGACTAGCGGCTCCTACGAGCAGTACTTC.

This chain uses TRBV27 with TRBJ2-2; weak D call: TRBD2 (5 bases). There are 13 residues in the CDR3. The V gene lost 2 bases and the J gene lost 6 bases, with 7 bases spanning the gap. Germline V lookup: CDR1 MNHEY, CDR2 SMNVEV (reference sequence). CDR3 region: CASSLRGAGELFF. Written as DNA, the CDR3 is TGTGCCAGCAGTTTACGGGGTGCCGGGGAGCTGTTTTTT.

This chain joins TRBV27 and TRBJ2-3; D may be TRBD2 (6 bases). CDR1 is MNHEY, CDR2 SMNVEV, per germline (reference sequence). V was pared by 3 bases and J by 3 bases, with 13 bases between. The CDR3 has 15 amino acids. CDR3 nucleotides: TGTGCCAGCAGTTTCGGAGGGTGGCGGACAGATACGCAGTATTTT. It yields the protein CASSFGGWRTDTQYF.

The chain recombines TRBV30 with TRBJ2-3; D may correspond to TRBD1 or TRBD2 (5 bases each). Germline V gene lookup returns CDR1 GTSNPN and CDR2 SVGIG (reference sequence). The CDR3 is 13 amino acids. V lost 4 bases to trimming and J lost 4 bases, with 12 bases between them. For the CDR3, the DNA is TGTGCCTGGACAGGTGGGGGACCAGATACGCAGTATTTT. This translates into CAWTGGGPDTQYF.

The J gene is TRBJ1-1, the V gene TRBV30; 7 bases line up with TRBD1. The CDR3 contains 12 residues. The germline V gene encodes CDR1 GTSNPN and CDR2 SVGIG (reference sequence). With V trimmed by 7 bases and J by 1 base, 3 bases remained unmatched. The CDR3 reads CASGTENTEAFF. The CDR3 region has the DNA TGTGCCTCCGGGACAGAGAACACTGAAGCTTTCTTT.

CDR3 residues: CASKAPLAGDEQYF. CDR3 nucleotides: TGTGCCAGCAAAGCGCCTCTAGCGGGAGACGAGCAGTACTTC. This chain joins TRBV5-5 and TRBJ2-7; 10 nucleotides match TRBD2. With 6 bases clipped from V and 5 bases from J, the junction kept 8 bases outside the gene matches. The CDR3 extends over 14 amino acids. Germline V gives CDR1 SGHKS, CDR2 YYEKEE (reference sequence).

In DNA, the CDR3 is TGCGCCAGCAGCCACAGGGAAGACTATGGCTACACCTTC. This sequence encodes CASSHREDYGYTF. The J gene is TRBJ1-2, the V gene TRBV5-1; a weak D match, TRBD1 (6 bases). Between the trimmed V and J ends, which lost 4 bases and 3 bases, there was a span of 10 bases. Germline V gives CDR1 SGHRS, CDR2 YFSETQ. This CDR3 is 13 amino acids long.

This chain joins TRBV7-9 and TRBJ2-2; TRBD1 matches at 10 bases. Trimming removed 3 bases from V and 6 bases from J; junction bases left unmatched: 7. The CDR3 covers 16 residues. Germline V gives CDR1 SEHNR, CDR2 FQNEAQ (reference sequence). In nucleotides, the CDR3 is TGTGCCAGCAGCTTGCCTTCTGGGACAGGGGCCGGGGAGCTGTTTTTT. Translation gives CASSLPSGTGAGELFF. Full variable domain (missing parts from reference TRBV7-9 and TRBJ2-2): DTGVSQNPRHKITKRGQNVTFRCDPISEHNRLYWYRQTLGQGPEFLTYFQNEAQLEKSRLLSDRFSAERPKGSFSTLEIQRTEQGDSAMYLCASSLPSGTGAGELFFGEGSRLTVL.